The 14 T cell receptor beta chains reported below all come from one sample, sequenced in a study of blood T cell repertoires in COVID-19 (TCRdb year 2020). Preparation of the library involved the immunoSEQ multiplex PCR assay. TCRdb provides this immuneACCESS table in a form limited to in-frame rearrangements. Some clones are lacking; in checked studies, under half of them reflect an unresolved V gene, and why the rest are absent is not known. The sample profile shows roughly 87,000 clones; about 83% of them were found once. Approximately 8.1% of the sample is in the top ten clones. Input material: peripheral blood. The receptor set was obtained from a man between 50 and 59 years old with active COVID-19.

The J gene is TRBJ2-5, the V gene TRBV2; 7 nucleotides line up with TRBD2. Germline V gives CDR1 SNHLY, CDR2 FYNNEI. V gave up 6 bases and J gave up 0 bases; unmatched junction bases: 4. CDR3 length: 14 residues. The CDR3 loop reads CASRRSGNQETQYF. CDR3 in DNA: TGTGCCAGCAGGAGGAGCGGGAACCAAGAGACCCAGTACTTC.

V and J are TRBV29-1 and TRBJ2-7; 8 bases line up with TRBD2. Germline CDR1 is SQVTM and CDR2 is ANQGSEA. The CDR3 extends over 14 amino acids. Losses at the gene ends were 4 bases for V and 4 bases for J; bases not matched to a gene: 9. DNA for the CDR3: TGCAGCGTTGGGGGCCGGGGGGGAAGGTACGAGCAGTACTTC. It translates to CSVGGRGGRYEQYF.

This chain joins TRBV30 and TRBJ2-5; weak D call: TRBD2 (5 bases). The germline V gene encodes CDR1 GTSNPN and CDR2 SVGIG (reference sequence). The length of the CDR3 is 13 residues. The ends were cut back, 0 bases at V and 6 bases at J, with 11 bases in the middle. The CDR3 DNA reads TGTGCCTGGAGTGTATCTAGCTCGAAGACCCAGTACTTC. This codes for CAWSVSSSKTQYF. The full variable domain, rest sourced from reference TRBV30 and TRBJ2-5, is SQTIHQWPATLVQPVGSPLSLECTVEGTSNPNLYWYRQAAGRGLQLLFYSVGIGQISSEVPQNLSASRPQDRQFILSSKKLLLSDSGFYLCAWSVSSSKTQYFGPGTRLLVL.

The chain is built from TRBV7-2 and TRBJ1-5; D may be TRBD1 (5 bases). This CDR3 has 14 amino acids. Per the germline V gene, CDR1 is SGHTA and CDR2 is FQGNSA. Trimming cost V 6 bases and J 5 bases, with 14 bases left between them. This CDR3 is CASSLMGGDQPQHF. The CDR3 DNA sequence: TGTGCCAGCAGTCTGATGGGGGGGGATCAGCCCCAGCATTTT.

This CDR3 is CTSSQEIGRHSYEQYF. DNA for the CDR3: TGCACCAGCAGCCAAGAGATCGGGAGGCACTCCTACGAGCAGTACTTC. This chain uses TRBV1 with TRBJ2-7; TRBD2, the table's D call, was not compared with the DNA. TRBV1 is described as a pseudogene. The CDR3 has 16 amino acids.

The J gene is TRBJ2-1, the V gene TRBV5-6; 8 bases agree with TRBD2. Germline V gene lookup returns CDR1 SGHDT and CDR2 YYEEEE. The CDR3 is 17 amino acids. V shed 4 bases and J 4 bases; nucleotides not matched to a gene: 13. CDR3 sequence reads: CASSPSSGTRGYNEQFF. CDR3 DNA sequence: TGTGCCAGCAGCCCATCATCCGGGACTAGGGGGTACAATGAGCAGTTCTTC. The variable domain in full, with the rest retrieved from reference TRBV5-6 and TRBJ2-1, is DAGVTQSPTHLIKTRGQQVTLRCSPKSGHDTVSWYQQALGQGPQFIFQYYEEEERQRGNFPDRFSGHQFPNYSSELNVNALLLGDSALYLCASSPSSGTRGYNEQFFGPGTRLTVL.

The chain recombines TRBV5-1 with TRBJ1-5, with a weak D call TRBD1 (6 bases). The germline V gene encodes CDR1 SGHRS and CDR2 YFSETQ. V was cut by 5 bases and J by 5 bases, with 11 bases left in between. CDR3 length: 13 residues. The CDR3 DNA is TGCGCCAGCAGTTATGCAGGGGATCAGCCCCAGCATTTT. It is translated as CASSYAGDQPQHF. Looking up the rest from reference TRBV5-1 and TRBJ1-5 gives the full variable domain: KAGVTQTPRYLIKTRGQQVTLSCSPISGHRSVSWYQQTPGQGLQFLFEYFSETQRNKGNFPGRFSGRQFSNSRSEMNVSTLELGDSALYLCASSYAGDQPQHFGDGTRLSIL.

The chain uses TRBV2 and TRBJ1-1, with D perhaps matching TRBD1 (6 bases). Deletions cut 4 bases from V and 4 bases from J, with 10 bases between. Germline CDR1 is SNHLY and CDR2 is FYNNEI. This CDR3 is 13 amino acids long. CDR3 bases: TGTGCCAGCAGTGCTCAGGGGTCCACTGAAGCTTTCTTT. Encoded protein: CASSAQGSTEAFF.

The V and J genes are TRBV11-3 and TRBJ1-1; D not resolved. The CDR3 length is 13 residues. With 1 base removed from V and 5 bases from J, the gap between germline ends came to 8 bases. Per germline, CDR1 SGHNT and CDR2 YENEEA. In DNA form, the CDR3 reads TGTGCCAGCAGCTTAGGTACAACGACTGAAGCTTTCTTT. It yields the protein CASSLGTTTEAFF.

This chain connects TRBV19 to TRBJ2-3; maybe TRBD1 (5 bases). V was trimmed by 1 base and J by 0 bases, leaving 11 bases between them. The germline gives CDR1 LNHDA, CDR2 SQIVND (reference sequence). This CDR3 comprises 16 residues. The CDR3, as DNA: TGTGCCAGTAGTATAGGACAGACGACTAGCACAGATACGCAGTATTTT. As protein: CASSIGQTTSTDTQYF.

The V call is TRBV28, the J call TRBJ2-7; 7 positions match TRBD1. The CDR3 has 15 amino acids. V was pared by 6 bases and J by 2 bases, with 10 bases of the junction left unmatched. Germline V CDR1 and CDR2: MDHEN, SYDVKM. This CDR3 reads CASSPKDRWTYEQYF. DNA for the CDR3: TGTGCCAGCAGCCCTAAGGACAGGTGGACCTACGAGCAGTACTTC.

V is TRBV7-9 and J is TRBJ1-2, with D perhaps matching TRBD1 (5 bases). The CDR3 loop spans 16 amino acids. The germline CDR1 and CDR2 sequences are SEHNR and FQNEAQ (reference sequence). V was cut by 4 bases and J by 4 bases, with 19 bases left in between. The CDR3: CASSSAQMGLGYGYTF. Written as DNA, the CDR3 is TGTGCCAGCAGCTCAGCTCAAATGGGGCTCGGCTATGGCTACACCTTC.

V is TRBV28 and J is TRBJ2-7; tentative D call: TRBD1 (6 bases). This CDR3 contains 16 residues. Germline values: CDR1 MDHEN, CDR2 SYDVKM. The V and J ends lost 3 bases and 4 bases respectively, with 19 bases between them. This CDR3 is CASSFSQTGSPYEQYF. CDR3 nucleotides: TGTGCCAGCAGTTTTTCCCAAACAGGGAGCCCTTACGAGCAGTACTTC.

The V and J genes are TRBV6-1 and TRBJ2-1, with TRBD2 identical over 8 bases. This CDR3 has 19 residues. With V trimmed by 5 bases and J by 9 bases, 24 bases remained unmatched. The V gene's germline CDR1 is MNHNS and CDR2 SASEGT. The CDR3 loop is CASSKGRNPGLGVVGEQFF. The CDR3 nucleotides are TGTGCCAGCAGTAAAGGGCGGAACCCGGGACTAGGGGTGGTGGGTGAGCAGTTCTTC.